A selection of T cell receptor beta chains follows, all from one sample in a study of blood T cell repertoires in COVID-19. Generated by immunoSEQ multiplex PCR, the TCRdb table keeps only in-frame clones and is missing some. The table includes 110,000 to 150,000 clones, around 86% detected once. The sample consisted of peripheral blood. The source of these receptors is a woman of 80 years or more with acute or convalescent COVID-19. The CDR3 runs from the conserved cysteine through the conserved F or W. D genes are given only for firm matches. For some rows the clone size is stated as once, few or many, or as a class when expanded; others skip it.

11 NA TRBJ2-1 once TRBV27 CASSPGLLQFF TGTGCCAGCAGTCCAGGACTTTTACAGTTCTTC
15 TRBD1 TRBJ1-4 NA TRBV19 CASSIAGTGREKLFF TGTGCCAGTAGTATAGCCGGGACAGGGAGAGAAAAACTGTTTTTT
15 TRBD2 TRBJ2-1 NA TRBV29-1 CSPWGLAGEDNEQFF TGCAGCCCTTGGGGACTAGCGGGGGAAGACAATGAGCAGTTCTTC
14 NA TRBJ2-7 NA TRBV6-6 CASSTAPQGYEQYF TGTGCCAGCAGTACAGCCCCCCAGGGGTACGAGCAGTACTTC
14 TRBD1 TRBJ2-7 NA TRBV7-9 CASSLGGQAGGQYF TGTGCCAGCAGCTTGGGCGGACAGGCCGGTGGGCAGTACTTC
14 NA TRBJ2-3 NA TRBV19 CASGVGASTDTQYF TGTGCCAGCGGAGTGGGAGCTTCGACAGATACGCAGTATTTT
13 NA TRBJ2-7 NA TRBV6-5 CASSRQQGHEQYF TGTGCCAGCAGCCGCCAACAGGGACACGAGCAGTACTTC
12 NA TRBJ1-1 NA TRBV6-1 CASSDHREEAFF TGTGCCAGCAGTGACCACAGGGAGGAAGCTTTCTTT
14 NA TRBJ2-3 NA TRBV5-1 CASSSGNGGNTQYF TGCGCCAGCAGCTCCGGAAATGGAGGAAATACGCAGTATTTT
15 TRBD2 TRBJ2-1 NA TRBV6-5 CASKTTSGSYNEQFF TGTGCCAGCAAGACTACTAGCGGCTCTTACAATGAGCAGTTCTTC
15 NA TRBJ2-7 NA TRBV7-9 CASSLLGGASYEQYF TGTGCCAGCAGCCTCTTGGGGGGAGCGAGCTACGAGCAGTACTTC
14 TRBD1 TRBJ2-5 NA TRBV7-9 CASSSDRGIETQYF TGTGCCAGCAGCTCTGACAGGGGCATAGAGACCCAGTACTTC
12 NA TRBJ1-1 NA TRBV16 CASSQSERGTFF TGTGCCAGCAGCCAATCGGAGCGGGGGACTTTCTTT
14 NA TRBJ1-2 NA TRBV10-2 CASSESSEMYGYTF TGCGCCAGCAGTGAGTCGTCAGAAATGTATGGCTACACCTTC
17 NA TRBJ2-2 once TRBV18 CASSPLPQQGNTGELFF TGTGCCAGCTCACCACTCCCCCAACAGGGAAACACCGGGGAGCTGTTTTTT
16 NA TRBJ2-5 NA TRBV6-1 CASSEDFRLRPETQYF TGTGCCAGCAGTGAAGACTTTCGACTCCGCCCCGAGACCCAGTACTTC
18 NA TRBJ1-2 NA TRBV18 CASSPRDSWVLKVGGYTF TGTGCCAGCTCACCACGTGACAGTTGGGTGCTGAAAGTTGGAGGCTACACCTTC
18 NA TRBJ1-1 few TRBV5-1 CASSLASGSGRRNTEAFF TGCGCCAGCAGCTTGGCTTCGGGTTCAGGGCGAAGGAACACTGAAGCTTTCTTT
15 NA TRBJ1-2 NA TRBV27 CASRLKGDLKGGYTF TGTGCCAGCAGACTAAAGGGGGACCTAAAAGGTGGCTACACCTTC
15 NA TRBJ2-1 NA TRBV3-1/TRBV3-2 CASSQTQGVYNEQFF TGTGCCAGCAGCCAAACACAGGGTGTCTACAATGAGCAGTTCTTC
16 NA TRBJ2-3 few TRBV4-2 CASSSIRGRSTDTQYF TGTGCCAGCAGCTCCATAAGAGGCCGCAGCACAGATACGCAGTATTTT
13 TRBD2 TRBJ2-1 once TRBV10-3 CAIKLAAYNEQFF TGTGCCATCAAACTAGCGGCGTACAATGAGCAGTTCTTC
14 NA TRBJ1-2 NA TRBV7-9 CASSPVGGGYGYTF TGTGCCAGCAGCCCGGTAGGAGGAGGCTATGGCTACACCTTC
16 NA TRBJ1-3 once TRBV9 CASSVATGWAGNTIYF TGTGCCAGCAGCGTAGCTACGGGGTGGGCTGGAAACACCATATATTTT
16 TRBD1 TRBJ1-2 once TRBV9 CASSRGQGDYNYGYTF TGTGCCAGCTCCAGGGGACAGGGGGATTATAACTATGGCTACACCTTC
16 TRBD2 TRBJ2-1 few TRBV11-2 CASSSRGSGLYNEQFF TGTGCCAGCAGCTCCCGAGGTAGCGGGTTGTACAATGAGCAGTTCTTC
16 NA TRBJ2-3 NA TRBV12-5 CASGLATGPRGFAQYF TGTGCTAGTGGTTTGGCAACGGGTCCCCGTGGGTTTGCGCAGTATTTT
15 TRBD2 TRBJ2-7 NA TRBV7-2 CASSPEGTNPHEQYF TGTGCCAGCAGCCCAGAGGGGACTAACCCCCACGAGCAGTACTTC
15 NA TRBJ1-1 NA TRBV5-1 CASSLVGARGPEAFF TGCGCCAGCAGCTTGGTTGGGGCCCGTGGTCCTGAAGCTTTCTTT
13 NA TRBJ2-3 once TRBV19 CASTAPGTDTQYF TGTGCCAGCACAGCCCCCGGCACAGATACGCAGTATTTT
15 NA TRBJ1-1 few TRBV5-1 CASGDTRRPNTEAFF TGCGCCAGCGGGGACACCAGGAGGCCGAACACTGAAGCTTTCTTT
11 NA TRBJ2-2 NA TRBV10-3 CASYRTGELFF TGTGCCTCCTACCGGACCGGGGAGCTGTTTTTT
14 TRBD2 TRBJ2-3 NA TRBV11-2 CASSPRTSGSRGYF TGTGCCAGCAGCCCTCGGACTAGCGGGAGCAGGGGGTATTTT
15 TRBD2 TRBJ2-5 NA TRBV5-4 CASSLGLAGDSTQYF TGTGCCAGCAGCCTTGGACTAGCGGGGGATTCGACCCAGTACTTC
15 TRBD1 TRBJ1-2 NA TRBV5-6 CASSRPMGQPHDHTF TGTGCCAGCAGCCGACCAATGGGACAGCCCCATGATCACACCTTC
12 NA TRBJ1-1 NA TRBV11-2 CASSSGSTEAFF TGTGCCAGCAGTTCGGGGAGCACTGAAGCTTTCTTT
15 TRBD1 TRBJ2-1 few TRBV19 CASSIGGTGDHEQFF TGTGCCAGTAGTATAGGGGGGACAGGGGACCATGAGCAGTTCTTC
16 NA TRBJ2-2 NA TRBV28 CASSLGPGSNTGELFF TGTGCCAGCAGTTTAGGCCCAGGTTCGAACACCGGGGAGCTGTTTTTT
13 TRBD1 TRBJ1-2 NA TRBV19 CASSNRGSDGYTF TGTGCCAGTAGTAACAGGGGGAGCGATGGCTACACCTTC
17 NA TRBJ1-6 once TRBV9 CASSVQAGGSYNSPLHF TGTGCCAGCAGCGTTCAGGCGGGTGGCTCCTATAATTCACCCCTCCACTTT
15 NA TRBJ2-2 NA TRBV9 CASSVEAGVIGELFF TGTGCCAGCAGCGTAGAAGCTGGTGTTATCGGGGAGCTGTTTTTT